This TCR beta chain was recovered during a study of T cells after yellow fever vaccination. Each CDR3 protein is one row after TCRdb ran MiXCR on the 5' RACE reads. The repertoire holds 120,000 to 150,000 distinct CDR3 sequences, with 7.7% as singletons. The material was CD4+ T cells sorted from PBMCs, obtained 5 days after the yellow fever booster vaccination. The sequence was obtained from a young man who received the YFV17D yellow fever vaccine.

CDR3 nucleotide sequence: TGTGCCAGCAGCCCGGCGGGGGGCGCAAAAGGCTACACCTTC. The encoded protein is CASSPAGGAKGYTF. The chain joins TRBV7-2 to TRBJ1-2, with D possibly being TRBD1 (6 bases). CDR1 is SGHTA, CDR2 FQGNSA, per germline. This CDR3 spans 14 amino acids. V lost 5 bases, J lost 8 bases, and 18 bases lay in between.